What follows are 10 T cell receptor beta chains derived from one specimen sequenced in a study of CD8+ T cells in alopecia areata. The treatment is: oral pan-JAK inhibitor, 5-10 mg twice daily. cDNA reverse transcribed from extracted RNA served as the sequencing template. Clones were sequenced by immunoSEQ multiplex PCR, and TCRdb holds only the in-frame ones, with some missing. The repertoire includes 90,000 to 150,000 clones, 58% of them detected once, and roughly 30% sits in the top ten. The starting material was CD8+ T cells sorted from blood, obtained at week 4, from a patient treated with tofacitinib. The receptors were sampled from a human donor with alopecia areata.

This sequence joins TRBV29-1 and TRBJ2-1; D is ambiguous. Trimming shortened V by 4 bases and J by 2 bases, and 12 bases separated the two germline ends. Germline CDR1 and CDR2: SQVTM and ANQGSEA. CDR3 length: 14 amino acids. The DNA of the CDR3 is TGCAGCGTTGGTGGGTGGGAAGCCTACAATGAGCAGTTCTTC. Translated: CSVGGWEAYNEQFF.

This chain joins TRBV29-1 and TRBJ2-1, with TRBD2 matching 10 bases. CDR3 size: 13 residues. Per the germline V gene, CDR1 is SQVTM and CDR2 is ANQGSEA. V lost 6 bases to trimming and J lost 3 bases; unmatched junction nucleotides: 2. CDR3 loop: CSVLAGDYNEQFF. CDR3 coding DNA: TGCAGCGTGCTAGCGGGGGACTACAATGAGCAGTTCTTC.

This chain links TRBV29-1 with TRBJ1-2; 8 bases agree with TRBD1. The CDR3 runs to 16 residues. With V trimmed by 5 bases and J by 4 bases, 15 bases remained unmatched. CDR1 is SQVTM, CDR2 ANQGSEA, per germline. The CDR3 region is CSVLGGPGGAGYGYTF. In DNA, the CDR3 is TGCAGCGTTTTAGGGGGCCCAGGGGGCGCGGGCTATGGCTACACCTTC.

Comments on this clone: One junction end disagrees with the germline gene, perhaps due to a read error. The chain couples TRBV29-1 to TRBJ2-5, with a tentative D call TRBD2 (5 bases). Germline V gene lookup returns CDR1 SQVTM and CDR2 ANQGSEA. This CDR3 contains 14 residues. CDR3 nucleotides: TGCAGCGTAGAAGACCCCCGAGGAGGAGAGACCCAGTACTTC. Amino acid sequence: CSVEDPRGGETQYF.

V is TRBV29-1 and J is TRBJ2-7; D is perhaps TRBD2 (6 bases). Germline V gene sequence: CDR1 SQVTM, CDR2 ANQGSEA. The CDR3 sequence is 13 residues long. With 4 bases removed from V and 3 bases from J, the gap between germline ends came to 13 bases. The CDR3 DNA is TGCAGCGTTGTCTGGACGGGGGTCTACGAGCAGTACTTC. Its protein is CSVVWTGVYEQYF.

The chain couples TRBV30 to TRBJ2-1, with D possibly TRBD2 on 5 matching bases. Trimming left V 4 bases short and J 5 bases short, with 15 bases between. Germline CDR1 reads GTSNPN; CDR2 reads SVGIG (reference sequence). CDR3 length: 14 residues. The CDR3 reads CAWNPGMTHNEQFF. The DNA for the CDR3 is TGTGCCTGGAACCCCGGGATGACCCACAATGAGCAGTTCTTC.

This sequence joins TRBV20-1 and TRBJ1-1; D unclear. CDR1 and CDR2 from the germline V gene are DFQATT and SNEGSKA (reference sequence). V lost 6 bases to trimming and J lost 7 bases, with 12 bases between them. This CDR3 contains 11 residues. CDR3 region: CSANPLREAFF. CDR3 bases: TGCAGTGCAAATCCCCTCCGTGAAGCTTTCTTT.

A single count supports this clone. The chain has TRBV27 and TRBJ1-6, with 7 bases aligning to TRBD1. Germline CDR1 is MNHEY and CDR2 is SMNVEV (reference sequence). V lost 4 bases, J lost 8 bases, and 8 bases stayed unmatched. The CDR3 contains 15 residues. This CDR3 is CASSYPGGEDSPLHF. The DNA for the CDR3 is TGTGCCAGCAGTTATCCAGGGGGGGAGGATTCACCCCTCCACTTT.

This clone occurred a few times. The CDR3 region has the DNA TGCAGCGGCCGGGACAGCGCGTCCTACGAGCAGTACTTC. Protein: CSGRDSASYEQYF. The V and J genes are TRBV29-1 and TRBJ2-7; 7 bases map to TRBD1. Germline lookup yields CDR1 SQVTM and CDR2 ANQGSEA. The trim removed 7 bases at V and 1 base at J, leaving 7 bases unmatched. This CDR3 is built from 13 residues.

This clone was found a few times. This chain connects TRBV5-6 to TRBJ2-7; D not resolved. The germline gives CDR1 SGHDT, CDR2 YYEEEE. The V end was cut by 2 bases, the J end by 3 bases, with 9 bases between. The CDR3 is made up of 13 amino acids. Here the CDR3 reads CASSFRMHYEQYF. CDR3 bases: TGTGCCAGCAGCTTCCGGATGCACTACGAGCAGTACTTC. Filled out from reference TRBV5-6 and TRBJ2-7, the complete variable domain reads DAGVTQSPTHLIKTRGQQVTLRCSPKSGHDTVSWYQQALGQGPQFIFQYYEEEERQRGNFPDRFSGHQFPNYSSELNVNALLLGDSALYLCASSFRMHYEQYFGPGTRLTVT.